These T cell receptor beta chains were read from a single sample in a study of blood T cells in healthy people across ages. Using its own MiXCR run on the 5' RACE reads, TCRdb lists one record per CDR3 protein. The data contain approximately 760,000 distinct CDR3 sequences, roughly 25% of them singletons. These same records also appear under a second study, on T cells of mothers and their children.

The sequencing sample was made of blood. The receptors were sampled from a boy younger than 18 in good health. CDR3s include the opening cysteine and the closing phenylalanine or tryptophan. The D gene is left open where the match is weak. A clone size is listed for some rows: how often the clone was seen (once, few, many), or a class if it is expanded.

NA	TRBV28	few	TRBJ2-5	TGTGCCAGCAGTTTATCCGTCTATAGGAAGACCCAGTACTTC	CASSLSVYRKTQYF
TRBD1	TRBV10-3	NA	TRBJ1-2	TGTGCCATCAGCCTAGGACAGGGCCTTGCTAACTATGGCTACACCTTC	CAISLGQGLANYGYTF
NA	TRBV3-1	few	TRBJ2-1	TGTGCCAGCAGCCAAATCGGCGCTTACAATGAGCAGTTCTTC	CASSQIGAYNEQFF
TRBD2	TRBV11-2	NA	TRBJ2-1	TGTGCCAGCAGCCCCTGGACTAGCGGGGGGGAATTCTCCTACAATGAGCAGTTCTTC	CASSPWTSGGEFSYNEQFF
NA	TRBV9	few	TRBJ2-7	TGTGCCAGCAACCCACAATCAGACAGGAGCCAAACCTACGAGCAGTACTTC	CASNPQSDRSQTYEQYF
NA	TRBV7-9	NA	TRBJ2-1	TGTGCCAGCAGCGCCCCACAGGGAACCTCCTGCAATGAGCAGTTCTTC	CASSAPQGTSCNEQFF
NA	TRBV27	few	TRBJ2-6	TGTGCCAGCAGTAAGACGGGGGCTGGGGCCAACGTCCTGACTTTC	CASSKTGAGANVLTF
NA	TRBV20-1	NA	TRBJ1-2	TGCAGCCCTTGGACAGCGTTTAACTATGGCTACACCTTC	CSPWTAFNYGYTF
NA	TRBV5-1	few	TRBJ2-1	TGCGCCAGCAGCTTGACTGGGAGCCCCTCCTACAATGGGCAGTTCTTC	CASSLTGSPSYNGQFF
TRBD2	TRBV5-1	many	TRBJ2-7	TGCGCCAGCAGCGGATCCGGGACTACCCTCTACGAGCAGTACTTC	CASSGSGTTLYEQYF
NA	TRBV20-1	NA	TRBJ2-4	TGCAGTGCTAGCAATCCAGGGGCGAATAACATTCAGTACTTC	CSASNPGANNIQYF
NA	TRBV4-2	few	TRBJ2-1	TGTGCCAGCAGTCCAGATCCAAGGGGATCCTACAATGAGCAGTTCTTC	CASSPDPRGSYNEQFF
TRBD2	TRBV29-1	NA	TRBJ2-1	TGCAGCGTTGAGGGACTAGCGGGGGATAGATACAATGAGCAGTTCTTC	CSVEGLAGDRYNEQFF
TRBD2	TRBV20-1	NA	TRBJ2-2	TGCAGTGTAACTAGAGCGGGAGGGCCCGGGGAGCTGTTTTTT	CSVTRAGGPGELFF
TRBD2	TRBV11-2	few	TRBJ2-3	TGTGCCAGCAGGACAGAGTTAGCGGGAGTCCAGTATTTT	CASRTELAGVQYF
TRBD2	TRBV7-3	few	TRBJ2-7	TGTGCCAGCAGCAAGGGACTAGCGGGCTCCTACGAGCAGTACTTC	CASSKGLAGSYEQYF
NA	TRBV6-2/TRBV6-3	few	TRBJ1-6	TGTGCCAGCAGCGGGGCAGGGGATTCACCCCTCCACTTT	CASSGAGDSPLHF
NA	TRBV7-9	few	TRBJ2-5	TGTGCCAGCAGCTCCGGTCCCATTGACGGTTTACAAGAGACCCAGTACTTC	CASSSGPIDGLQETQYF